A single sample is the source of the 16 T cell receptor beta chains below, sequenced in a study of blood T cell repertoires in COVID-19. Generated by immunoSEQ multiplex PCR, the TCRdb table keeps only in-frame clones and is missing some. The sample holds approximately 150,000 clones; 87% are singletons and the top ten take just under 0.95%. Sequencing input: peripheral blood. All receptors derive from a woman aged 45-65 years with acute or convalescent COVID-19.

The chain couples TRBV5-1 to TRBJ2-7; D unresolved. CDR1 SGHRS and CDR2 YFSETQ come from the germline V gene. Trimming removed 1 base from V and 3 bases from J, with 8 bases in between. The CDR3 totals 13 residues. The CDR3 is CASSLTVFYEQYF. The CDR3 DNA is TGCGCCAGCAGCTTGACAGTATTCTACGAGCAGTACTTC.

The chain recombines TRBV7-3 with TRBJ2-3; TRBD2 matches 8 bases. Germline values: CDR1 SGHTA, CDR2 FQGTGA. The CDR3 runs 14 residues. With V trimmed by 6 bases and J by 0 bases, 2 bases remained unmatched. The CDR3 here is CASRAGVSTDTQYF. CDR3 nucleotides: TGTGCCAGCAGAGCGGGGGTTAGCACAGATACGCAGTATTTT.

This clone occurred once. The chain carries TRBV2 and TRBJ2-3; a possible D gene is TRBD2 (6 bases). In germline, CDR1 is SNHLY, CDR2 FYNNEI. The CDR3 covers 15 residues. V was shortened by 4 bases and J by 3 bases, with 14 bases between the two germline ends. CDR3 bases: TGTGCCAGCAGTGCCGGGGGAGGAAGTACAGATACGCAGTATTTT. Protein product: CASSAGGGSTDTQYF.

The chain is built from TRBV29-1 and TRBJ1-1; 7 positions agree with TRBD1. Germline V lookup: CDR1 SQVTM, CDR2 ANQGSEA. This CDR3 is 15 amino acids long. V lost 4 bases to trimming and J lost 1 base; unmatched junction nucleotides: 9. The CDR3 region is CSVVPQDRPNTEAFF. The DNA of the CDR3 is TGCAGCGTTGTACCACAGGACAGGCCGAACACTGAAGCTTTCTTT.

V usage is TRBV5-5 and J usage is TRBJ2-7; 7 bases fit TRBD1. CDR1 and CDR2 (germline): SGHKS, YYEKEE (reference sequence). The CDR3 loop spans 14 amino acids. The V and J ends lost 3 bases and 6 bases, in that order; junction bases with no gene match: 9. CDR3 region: CASSSNLSGGEQYF. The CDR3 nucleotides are TGTGCCAGCAGCTCAAATCTCTCAGGGGGCGAGCAGTACTTC.

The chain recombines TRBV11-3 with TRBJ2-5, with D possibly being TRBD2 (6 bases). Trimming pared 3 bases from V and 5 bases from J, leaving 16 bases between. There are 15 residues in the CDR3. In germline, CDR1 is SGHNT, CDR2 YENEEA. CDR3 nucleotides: TGTGCCAGCAGCTTGAGGAGGGGAGGTAGCGAGACCCAGTACTTC. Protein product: CASSLRRGGSETQYF.

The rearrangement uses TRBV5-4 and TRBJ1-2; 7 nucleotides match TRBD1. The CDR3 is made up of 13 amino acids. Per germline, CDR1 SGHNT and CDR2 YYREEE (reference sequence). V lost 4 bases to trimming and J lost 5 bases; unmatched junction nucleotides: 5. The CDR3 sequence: CASSPGQLYGYTF. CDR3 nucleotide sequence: TGTGCCAGCAGCCCGGGACAGCTTTATGGCTACACCTTC.

The CDR3 DNA reads TGTGCCAGCAGTGAAGGCGTGTGGCCCCAGCATTTT. This translates into CASSEGVWPQHF. V gene TRBV6-1 combines with J gene TRBJ1-5; D is uncertain. The V end was cut by 1 base, the J end by 9 bases, with 7 bases between. The CDR3 extends over 12 amino acids. Germline-derived CDR1 and CDR2 are MNHNS and SASEGT.

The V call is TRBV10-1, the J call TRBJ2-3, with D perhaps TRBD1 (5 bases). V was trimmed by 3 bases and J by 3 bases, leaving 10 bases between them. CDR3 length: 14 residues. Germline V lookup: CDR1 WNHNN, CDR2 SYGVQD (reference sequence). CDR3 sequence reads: CASSDGRETDTQYF. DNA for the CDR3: TGCGCCAGCAGTGATGGCAGGGAAACAGATACGCAGTATTTT.

The CDR3 sequence: CASSTTGQPHNEKLFF. CDR3 nucleotides: TGCGCCAGCAGCACCACTGGACAGCCGCATAATGAAAAACTGTTTTTT. The chain has TRBV5-1 and TRBJ1-4; a possible D gene is TRBD1 (6 bases). This CDR3 has 16 amino acids. V was shortened by 4 bases and J by 4 bases, with 17 bases between the two germline ends. Germline CDR1 reads SGHRS; CDR2 reads YFSETQ.

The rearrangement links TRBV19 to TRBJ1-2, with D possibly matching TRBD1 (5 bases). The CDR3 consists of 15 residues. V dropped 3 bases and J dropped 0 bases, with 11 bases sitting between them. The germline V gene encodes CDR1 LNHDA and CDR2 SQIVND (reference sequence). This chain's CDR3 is CASSIGNRPNYGYTF. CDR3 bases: TGTGCCAGTAGTATTGGTAACAGGCCTAACTATGGCTACACCTTC.

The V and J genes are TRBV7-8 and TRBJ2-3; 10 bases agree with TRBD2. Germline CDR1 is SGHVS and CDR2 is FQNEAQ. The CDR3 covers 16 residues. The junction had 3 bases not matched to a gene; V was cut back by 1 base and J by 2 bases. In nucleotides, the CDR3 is TGTGCCAGCAGCTTAGTTAGCGGGAGGCCCACAGATACGCAGTATTTT. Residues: CASSLVSGRPTDTQYF.

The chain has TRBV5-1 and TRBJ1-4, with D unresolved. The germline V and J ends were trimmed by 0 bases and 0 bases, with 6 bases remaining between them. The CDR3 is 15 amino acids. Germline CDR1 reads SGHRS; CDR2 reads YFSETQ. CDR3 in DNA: TGCGCCAGCAGCTTGGCCCGGGCAACTAATGAAAAACTGTTTTTT. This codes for CASSLARATNEKLFF.

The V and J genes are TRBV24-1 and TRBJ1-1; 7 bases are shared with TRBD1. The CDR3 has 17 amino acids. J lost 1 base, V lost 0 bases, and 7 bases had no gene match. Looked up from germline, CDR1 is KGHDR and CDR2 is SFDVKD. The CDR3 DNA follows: TGTGCCACCAGTGATTTGGGCCAGAGGGGGCAGAACACTGAAGCTTTCTTT. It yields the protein CATSDLGQRGQNTEAFF.

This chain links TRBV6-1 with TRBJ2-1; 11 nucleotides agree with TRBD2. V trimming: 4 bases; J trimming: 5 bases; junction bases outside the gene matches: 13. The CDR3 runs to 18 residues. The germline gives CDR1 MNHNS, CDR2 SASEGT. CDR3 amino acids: CASSGSSGGAWINNEQFF. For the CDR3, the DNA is TGTGCCAGCAGTGGAAGTAGCGGGGGGGCCTGGATCAACAATGAGCAGTTCTTC.

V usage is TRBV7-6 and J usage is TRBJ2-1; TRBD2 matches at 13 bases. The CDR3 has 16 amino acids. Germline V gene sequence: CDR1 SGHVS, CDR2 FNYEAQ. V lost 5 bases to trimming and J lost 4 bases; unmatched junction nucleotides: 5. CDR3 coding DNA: TGTGCCAGCAGCCCCGAACTAGCGGGAGGGTACAATGAGCAGTTCTTC. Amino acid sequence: CASSPELAGGYNEQFF. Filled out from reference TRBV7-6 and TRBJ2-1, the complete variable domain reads GAGVSQSPRYKVTKRGQDVALRCDPISGHVSLYWYRQALGQGPEFLTYFNYEAQQDKSGLPNDRFSAERPEGSISTLTIQRTEQRDSAMYRCASSPELAGGYNEQFFGPGTRLTVL.